One T cell receptor (beta chain) is described in this entry. Its specificity is unknown. CD4+ T cells specific for antigen were expanded with viral peptide pools by the ViraFEST assay before sequencing. Upon completion of about 10 days in culture, CD4+ T cells were isolated. Nobody among the vaccine recipients had prior SARS-CoV-2 infection (nucleocapsid antibodies were negative). Every well got a few million PBMC, which were grown with around 10 IU/ml IL-2 and around 10 ug/ml peptides. The V gene lost 0 bases and the J gene lost 5 bases, with 15 bases spanning the gap. CDR1 is SGDLS, CDR2 YYNGEE, per germline. This CDR3 has 15 amino acids. This record belongs to a study of vaccination effects on CD4 cells after COVID-19. This table comes from immunoSEQ multiplex PCR, and its TCRdb copy is limited to in-frame clones, with some not included. The sample yields about 21,000 clones, 73% seen once.

The sequencing here drew on CD4+ T cells from PBMCs cultured with HCoV-NL63 spike peptides, taken before COVID-19 vaccination. The TCR sequence derives from a human donor who received a COVID-19 vaccine. The chain couples TRBV9 to TRBJ2-7; perhaps D is TRBD1 or TRBD2 (6 bases each). For the CDR3, the DNA is TGTGCCAGCAGCGTAGCCCCAGGGGCGGGGCACGAGCAGTACTTC. This codes for CASSVAPGAGHEQYF.